The rows below give T cell receptor beta chains drawn from one sample of a study of blood T cell repertoires in COVID-19. The assay was immunoSEQ multiplex PCR, and TCRdb's table has in-frame clones only and misses some. The table lists about 170,000 clones, around nine tenths of them singletons. The material sequenced was peripheral blood. These receptors were obtained from a man between 18 and 29 years old with active or convalescent COVID-19. Both conserved end residues are part of each CDR3. The order of the fields is J gene, clone size, D gene, V gene, CDR3 DNA, CDR3 protein. The D gene is left open where the match is weak. Not every row has a clone size; where given, it reads once, few, many or a size class.

TRBJ2-3 . . TRBV2 TGTGCCAGCCGTCAGGAGCCGGACTTGGATACGCAGTATTTT CASRQEPDLDTQYF
TRBJ1-1 . . TRBV3-1/TRBV3-2 TGTGCCAGCAGCCAAAATCGGGTCGATGGGAACACTGAAGCTTTCTTT CASSQNRVDGNTEAFF
TRBJ1-6 . . TRBV25-1 TGTGCCAGCAGTGAATACCACGTAGCCTCACCCCTCCACTTT CASSEYHVASPLHF
TRBJ1-1 . . TRBV5-1 TGCGCCAGCAGCTTGGACAGGTCGAACACTGAAGCTTTCTTT CASSLDRSNTEAFF
TRBJ2-3 . TRBD1 TRBV19 TGTGCCAGTAGTATAGGGACAGGGGTAATCGAAGACACAGATACGCAGTATTTT CASSIGTGVIEDTDTQYF
TRBJ2-7 . TRBD2 TRBV7-6 TGTGCCAGCAGCTTAGGCGGGGGTTGGGACCCAGGAGGAGAGCAGTACTTC CASSLGGGWDPGGEQYF
TRBJ2-3 . TRBD2 TRBV18 TGTGCCAGCTCACCCGGGACTAGCGGGAGTGATACGCAGTATTTT CASSPGTSGSDTQYF
TRBJ2-6 . TRBD1 TRBV25-1 TGTGCCAGCTCCAGGGACAGCATATCTGGGGCCAACGTCCTGACTTTC CASSRDSISGANVLTF
TRBJ2-3 . TRBD2 TRBV4-1 TGCGCCAGCAGCCAAGTTGCGGGGGGGCCAGATACGCAGTATTTT CASSQVAGGPDTQYF
TRBJ1-1 . TRBD1 TRBV5-4 TGTGCCAGCAGCCGTGACGCCGGGACAGGGAATACTGAAGCTTTCTTT CASSRDAGTGNTEAFF
TRBJ2-6 once TRBD1 TRBV15 TGTGCCACCTCGGGACAGAGCTCTGGGGCCAACGTCCTGACTTTC CATSGQSSGANVLTF
TRBJ2-1 . . TRBV3-1/TRBV3-2 TGTGCCAGCAGCCAAGAGAGGCAGGGGGGTTACAATGAGCAGTTCTTC CASSQERQGGYNEQFF
TRBJ1-1 . TRBD1 TRBV5-4 TGTGCCAGCGCCGTTAAAACAGACAGGGGGCGTGCTTTCTTT CASAVKTDRGRAFF
TRBJ1-4 once . TRBV5-6 TGTGCCAGCAGCTTTCTCACAGCCCACGAAAAACTGTTTTTT CASSFLTAHEKLFF
TRBJ1-6 . . TRBV6-4 TGTGCCAGCAGTGACTCCGGGGAATTCAATTCACCCCTCCACTTT CASSDSGEFNSPLHF
TRBJ1-1 . . TRBV2 TGTGCCAGCAGTGAAACAGCCGGCATGAACACTGAAGCTTTCTTT CASSETAGMNTEAFF
TRBJ2-1 few TRBD2 TRBV4-3 TGCGCCAGCAGCCAAGATGGGACTAGCGGGAACAATGAGCAGTTCTTC CASSQDGTSGNNEQFF
TRBJ1-3 . TRBD1 TRBV4-2 TGTGCCAGCAGCCGGACGACAGGGGGTGATGGAAACACCATATATTTT CASSRTTGGDGNTIYF
TRBJ1-1 . TRBD1 TRBV30 TGTGCCTGGAGTGGTGACAGGGTTGAAGCTTTCTTT CAWSGDRVEAFF
TRBJ2-1 . . TRBV7-3 TGTGCCAGCAGCCCATTCTTCACAGGGGAGCAGTTCTTC CASSPFFTGEQFF
TRBJ1-5 . TRBD1 TRBV19 TGTGCCCCAGTAATTAGGGACAGGGTGGATCAGCCCCAGCATTTT CAPVIRDRVDQPQHF
TRBJ2-1 few TRBD1 TRBV9 TGTGCCAGCAGCGTGTATCAGGGGGCCTACAATGAGCAGTTCTTC CASSVYQGAYNEQFF
TRBJ2-7 . TRBD2 TRBV2 TGTGCCAGCAGTGCCCCCGGGACTAGCCTCTCCTACGAGCAGTACTTC CASSAPGTSLSYEQYF
TRBJ2-1 . . TRBV28 TGTGCCAGCAGACGCCGGGACACCTTACGTGAGCAGTTCTTC CASRRRDTLREQFF
TRBJ1-6 . . TRBV6-4 TGTGCCAGCAGGCGGGACGGTTATAATTCACCCCTCCACTTT CASRRDGYNSPLHF
TRBJ2-1 . . TRBV7-9 TGTGCCAGCAGTCTACAGGCCAATGAGCAGTTCTTC CASSLQANEQFF
TRBJ1-5 . . TRBV29-1 TGCAGCGTCAAGATCGCGGATCAGCCCCAGCATTTT CSVKIADQPQHF
TRBJ1-1 . TRBD1 TRBV6-6 TGTGCCAGCAGAGGGGCACAGGGGCGCGGTCCGGCTGAAGCTTTCTTT CASRGAQGRGPAEAFF
TRBJ1-2 . TRBD1 TRBV29-1 TGCAGCGCTCTGACAGGGAAGGATTATGGCTACACCTTC CSALTGKDYGYTF
TRBJ1-6 . TRBD1 TRBV19 TGTGCCACTGCCGGGACAGGGACTTCGGCCCTCCACTTT CATAGTGTSALHF
TRBJ1-1 . . TRBV7-6 TGTGCCAGCAGCTTACCCGCCCGGGGGGCAGCTGAAGCTTTCTTT CASSLPARGAAEAFF
TRBJ2-7 . . TRBV19 TGTGCCAGTAGTATGGGTCAGGTCTACGAGCAGTACTTC CASSMGQVYEQYF
TRBJ2-7 . TRBD1 TRBV25-1 TGTGCCAGCCGGGACAGAGGATCGGGCGAGCAGTACTTC CASRDRGSGEQYF
TRBJ1-6 . TRBD1 TRBV3-1/TRBV3-2 TGTGCCAGCAGCGACCTGGGACAGATAAATTCACCCCTCCACTTT CASSDLGQINSPLHF
TRBJ2-1 . . TRBV24-1 TGTGCCACCAGAGGCAGGAATGAGCAGTTCTTC CATRGRNEQFF
TRBJ1-2 once TRBD1 TRBV7-2 TGTGCCAGCAGCTTAGGTTCAGGGGGAAGGCTGGATGGCTACACCTTC CASSLGSGGRLDGYTF
TRBJ2-7 once . TRBV5-8 TGTGCCAGCAGCTTGGTCGGGGTCTACGAGCAGTACTTC CASSLVGVYEQYF
TRBJ2-3 . TRBD2 TRBV7-3 TGTGCCAGCAGCCCCGTAGCGGGAGTTGTAGATACGCAGTATTTT CASSPVAGVVDTQYF
TRBJ2-7 once TRBD1 TRBV27 TGTGCCAGCAGTCGGGACAGGGCGCACTACGAGCAGTACTTC CASSRDRAHYEQYF
TRBJ1-6 . . TRBV11-2 TGTGCCAGCAGCCCGACAGTGAATAATTCACCCCTCCACTTT CASSPTVNNSPLHF
TRBJ2-7 . . TRBV9 TGTGCCAGCAGCCGCTGGGCAGGGCCCTACGAGCAGTACTTC CASSRWAGPYEQYF
TRBJ2-3 . . TRBV2 TGTGCCAGCAGTGCCCAAACGGCAGATACGCAGTATTTT CASSAQTADTQYF
TRBJ1-1 . . TRBV3-1/TRBV3-2 TGTGCCAGCAGCCTTTGGGGGGACACTGAAGCTTTCTTT CASSLWGDTEAFF
TRBJ1-1 . . TRBV3-1/TRBV3-2 TGTGCCAGCCACGTCCCCCGGTTGCCGAACACTGAAGCTTTCTTT CASHVPRLPNTEAFF
TRBJ1-2 . . TRBV11-2 TGTGCCAGCAGCTTACAGGTTCAGAGTGGCTACACCTTC CASSLQVQSGYTF
TRBJ1-5 . . TRBV27 TGTGCCAGCAGTTCCCCGGGACATGGGGAGCATTTT CASSSPGHGEHF
TRBJ2-5 . . TRBV5-1 TGCGCCAGCAGCTTGGAAGCGGAGACCCAGTACTTC CASSLEAETQYF
TRBJ1-4 . . TRBV5-1 TGCGCCAGCGGGGCGGGGACCACAACTAATGAAAAACTGTTTTTT CASGAGTTTNEKLFF
TRBJ1-5 . . TRBV7-2 TGTGCCAGCAGCTCGGGTCTATATCAGCCCCAGCATTTT CASSSGLYQPQHF
TRBJ1-1 . . TRBV7-2 TGTGCCAGCAGCTCCCCCGGTATCGAACCAGCTTTCTTT CASSSPGIEPAFF
TRBJ1-6 . . TRBV5-1 TGCGCCAGCAGCTCTTTTGGAGGGTATCGGTCACCCCTCCACTTT CASSSFGGYRSPLHF